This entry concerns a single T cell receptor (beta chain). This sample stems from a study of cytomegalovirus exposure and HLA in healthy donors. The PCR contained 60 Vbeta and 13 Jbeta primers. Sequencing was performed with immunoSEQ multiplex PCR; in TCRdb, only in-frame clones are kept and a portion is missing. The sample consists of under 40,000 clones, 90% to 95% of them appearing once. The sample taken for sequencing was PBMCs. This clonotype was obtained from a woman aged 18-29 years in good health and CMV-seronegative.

The CDR3 region is CASSGLAGGPVDTQYF. CDR3 coding DNA: TGCGCCAGCAGTGGCCTAGCGGGAGGGCCGGTGGATACGCAGTATTTT. The chain links TRBV10-1 to TRBJ2-3; the match to TRBD2 covers 12 bases. V was clipped by 4 bases and J by 6 bases; unmatched bases: 8. The length of the CDR3 is 16 residues. Germline values: CDR1 WNHNN, CDR2 SYGVQD (reference sequence).